This TCR beta chain was identified in a study of T cell responses to AZD1222 COVID-19 vaccine. Remarks on this clone: Its antigen is not known.

Study results and limitations: Recipients of two AZD1222 doses showed rising Spike-specific TCR breadth and depth. The span of vaccine-associated CD4 TCRs extended across spike, with dominance at 160-218 and 743-854. Females outnumbered males among donors, who were mostly white British; clonal diversity was possibly underestimated. Repertoires were collected only later (after the peak T cell response had occurred).

The data were produced by immunoSEQ multiplex PCR, yet TCRdb's version contains in-frame clones alone and is incomplete. The data show about 90,000 clones, about 88% seen once. This CDR3 comprises 15 residues. V lost 0 bases to trimming and J lost 1 base, with 7 bases between them. Germline V CDR1 and CDR2: SGHTA, FQGNSA. This chain uses TRBV7-2 with TRBJ1-5, with D unresolved. This TCR derives from an adult who received the AZD1222 COVID-19 vaccine. The material sequenced was peripheral blood, taken 28 days after the second AZD1222 dose. The CDR3 is CASSLAQTSNQPQHF. Here the CDR3 DNA reads TGTGCCAGCAGCTTAGCACAGACAAGCAATCAGCCCCAGCATTTT.